These T cell receptor beta chains were read from a single sample in a study of T cells in Graves' hyperthyroidism and ophthalmopathy. MiXCR, applied by TCRdb to the multiplex PCR reads, yields one record per CDR3 protein. The sample holds 500,000 or so distinct CDR3 sequences; roughly a sixth are singletons and the top ten take under 20%. Sequences were obtained from blood. Receptors were obtained from a woman under 30 with Graves' ophthalmopathy. Each CDR3 is given with its conserved first and last residue. A D gene is named only where the DNA matches it firmly. Expanded clones get a size class; other rows say once, few or many, or leave the size out.

DNA: TGTGCCAGCAGTTTAAGTAGTGGCGGGGAGCTGTTTTTT
CDR3: CASSLSSGGELFF
J: TRBJ2-2
D: -
V: TRBV28
size: many

DNA: TGTGCCAGCACTTTCGACAGGCAGAGCTCCTACGAGCAGTACTTC
CDR3: CASTFDRQSSYEQYF
J: TRBJ2-7
D: -
V: TRBV2
size: few

DNA: TGTGCCAGCAGACACAGGGAGAGCTCCTACGAGCAGTACTTC
CDR3: CASRHRESSYEQYF
J: TRBJ2-7
D: -
V: TRBV6-2/TRBV6-3
size: many

DNA: TGCGCCAGCAAAGGTCCGGGCACAGATACGCAGTATTTT
CDR3: CASKGPGTDTQYF
J: TRBJ2-3
D: -
V: TRBV10-1
size: many

DNA: TGTGCCAGCACCGCCAGGGACAGCATAACAGCTAACTATGGCTACACCTTC
CDR3: CASTARDSITANYGYTF
J: TRBJ1-2
D: TRBD1
V: TRBV19
size: -

DNA: TGTGCCAGTAGTAGACCGACAGGGCACTATGGCTACACCTTC
CDR3: CASSRPTGHYGYTF
J: TRBJ1-2
D: TRBD1
V: TRBV19
size: -

DNA: TGTGCCAGCAGCTACGGGGAATGCTCCTACAATGAGCAGTTCTTC
CDR3: CASSYGECSYNEQFF
J: TRBJ2-1
D: -
V: TRBV7-9
size: -

DNA: TGTGCCAGCAGCCCCGGGGACCGACAGTACTTC
CDR3: CASSPGDRQYF
J: TRBJ2-7
D: -
V: TRBV11-2
size: -

DNA: TGTGCCAGCAGCATAAGACAGGGCAACTCTGGGGCCAACGTCCTGACTTTC
CDR3: CASSIRQGNSGANVLTF
J: TRBJ2-6
D: TRBD1
V: TRBV11-2
size: -

DNA: TGTGCCAGCAGACGGCCGGGACAGGGGGGATTAAATACGCAGTATTTT
CDR3: CASRRPGQGGLNTQYF
J: TRBJ2-3
D: TRBD1
V: TRBV28
size: -

DNA: TGCGCCAGCAGCCATGTGACAGGCGAGCAGTACTTC
CDR3: CASSHVTGEQYF
J: TRBJ2-7
D: -
V: TRBV4-1
size: -

DNA: TGTGCCAGCACCTCTCCGAGGGACGGCTACACCTTC
CDR3: CASTSPRDGYTF
J: TRBJ1-2
D: -
V: TRBV12-3/TRBV12-4
size: -

DNA: TGTGCCAGTAGCGGTCGATGGGACAGGGGGACTGAAGCTTTCTTT
CDR3: CASSGRWDRGTEAFF
J: TRBJ1-1
D: TRBD1
V: TRBV19
size: -

DNA: TGCAGTGTACAGGCTGGGGTTAATGAGCAGTTCTTC
CDR3: CSVQAGVNEQFF
J: TRBJ2-1
D: -
V: TRBV20-1
size: many

DNA: TGTGCCAGCAGCTCCCGTCAGGGGGCTATCGTAGATACGCAGTATTTT
CDR3: CASSSRQGAIVDTQYF
J: TRBJ2-3
D: TRBD1
V: TRBV9
size: -

DNA: TGCAGTGCTAGAACCCGAGGCCTGAAGACCGGGGAGCTGTTTTTT
CDR3: CSARTRGLKTGELFF
J: TRBJ2-2
D: -
V: TRBV20-1
size: -

DNA: TGCGCCAGCAGCTTGTCTGTGACGAACACCGGGGAGCTGTTTTTT
CDR3: CASSLSVTNTGELFF
J: TRBJ2-2
D: -
V: TRBV5-1
size: few

DNA: TGTGCCAGCAGCCAAGTTGTAGCGGGAGACGATGAGCAGTTCTTC
CDR3: CASSQVVAGDDEQFF
J: TRBJ2-1
D: TRBD2
V: TRBV3-1
size: many

DNA: TGTGCCAGCAGGGGACAGATGAACACCGGGGAGCTGTTTTTT
CDR3: CASRGQMNTGELFF
J: TRBJ2-2
D: TRBD1
V: TRBV2
size: many

DNA: TGTGCCATCAGTGGGGTAGCCTACGAGCAGTACTTC
CDR3: CAISGVAYEQYF
J: TRBJ2-7
D: -
V: TRBV10-3
size: many

DNA: TGTGCCAGCAGCCAAGGGGGGAGCAATCAGCCCCAGCATTTT
CDR3: CASSQGGSNQPQHF
J: TRBJ1-5
D: -
V: TRBV3-1
size: many

DNA: TGTGCCAGCAGCCGGACAGGGGGCGCTGAAAAACTGTTTTTT
CDR3: CASSRTGGAEKLFF
J: TRBJ1-4
D: TRBD1
V: TRBV12-3/TRBV12-4
size: few

DNA: TGTGCCAGCAGCTTGGCTGGGGGTCAAGAGACCCAGTACTTC
CDR3: CASSLAGGQETQYF
J: TRBJ2-5
D: -
V: TRBV5-6
size: many

DNA: TGCAGTGCCGTTGAGGAGGGCCCGGAGACTGAGCAGTTCTTC
CDR3: CSAVEEGPETEQFF
J: TRBJ2-1
D: -
V: TRBV20-1
size: few

DNA: TGTGCCAGCAGCCAAGATATACTAGCGGGGGGCAATGAGCAGTTCTTC
CDR3: CASSQDILAGGNEQFF
J: TRBJ2-1
D: TRBD2
V: TRBV4-2
size: -

DNA: TGTGCCAGCAGTTTATATCAAGGGTTTGAAAAACTGTTTTTT
CDR3: CASSLYQGFEKLFF
J: TRBJ1-4
D: -
V: TRBV12-3/TRBV12-4
size: many

DNA: TGTGCCAGCAGCTCTGGGTTGCTCGGGGCCAACGTCCTGACTTTC
CDR3: CASSSGLLGANVLTF
J: TRBJ2-6
D: -
V: TRBV7-3
size: many

DNA: TGTGCCAGCAGCCAGGGGAACTCCTACGAGCAGTACTTC
CDR3: CASSQGNSYEQYF
J: TRBJ2-7
D: -
V: TRBV3-1
size: many

DNA: TGTGCCAGCAGCCAATTACAAGTCCCGGGAGTCTTCTACAATGAGCAGTTCTTC
CDR3: CASSQLQVPGVFYNEQFF
J: TRBJ2-1
D: -
V: TRBV14
size: -

DNA: TGTGCCAGCAATCCCGTCGACCCGAATGAGCAGTTCTTC
CDR3: CASNPVDPNEQFF
J: TRBJ2-1
D: -
V: TRBV12-3/TRBV12-4
size: few

DNA: TGTGCCAGCAGTAGGGACAACAATGGCTACACCTTC
CDR3: CASSRDNNGYTF
J: TRBJ1-2
D: -
V: TRBV6-1
size: -

DNA: TGTGCCAGCAGCCCCGAGGCGGGGACAGTAAGAAGTTACACCTTC
CDR3: CASSPEAGTVRSYTF
J: TRBJ1-2
D: TRBD1
V: TRBV5-6
size: -

DNA: TGTGCCAGCATGCGGACAGGGGTAAATGAGCAGTTCTTC
CDR3: CASMRTGVNEQFF
J: TRBJ2-1
D: TRBD1
V: TRBV2
size: many

DNA: TGTGCCAGCGAGGAGGCGGGAGCCGGAGACGAGCAGTACTTC
CDR3: CASEEAGAGDEQYF
J: TRBJ2-7
D: TRBD2
V: TRBV12-3/TRBV12-4
size: many